This T cell receptor (beta chain) was documented in a study of blood T cell repertoires in COVID-19. Clones were read by immunoSEQ multiplex PCR, and TCRdb kept only the in-frame ones, dropping some. The profile shows about 390,000 clones, about 86% of them singletons. Participants came from some 23 US areas, aged roughly 18 to 95 years. The CDR3 is 16 residues long. CDR1 is SGHNT and CDR2 is YYREEE in the germline V gene (reference sequence). V dropped 7 bases and J dropped 1 base, with 18 bases sitting between them. The source of this sequence is a woman in her forties or fifties who had recovered from COVID-19. The rearrangement joins TRBV5-4 to TRBJ2-1; D may be TRBD2 (5 bases). Sequenced: PBMCs or T cells enriched from blood (not recorded which). The CDR3 nucleotides are TGTGCCAGCCGAAAAGGAGGCCGGATGTCCTACAATGAGCAGTTCTTC. Protein sequence: CASRKGGRMSYNEQFF.